The subject of this entry is one TCR beta chain. Its antigen has not been determined. No base quality values were provided; no much bigger clone lies one nucleotide off. Library generation was performed with the immunoSEQ multiplex PCR assay. For the multiplex PCR, a mixture combining 60 forward primers for TCR Vbeta segments and 13 reverse primers for TCR Jbeta segments was used. A multiplex PCR assay on genomic DNA amplified the CDR3 region of rearranged TCR beta genes. On the Illumina HiSeq System, the amplified TCR beta libraries were sequenced as 87-base-pair reads. Concerning the study's data processing: A later analysis tallied about 77 million unique TCR beta chains across the 600 to 700 repertoires, and approximately 9.9 million of those chains were shared by two or more donors. Raw reads were error-corrected and collapsed into unique sequences by a nearest-neighbor algorithm in which closely related sequences were merged to remove PCR and sequencing errors. V, D and J gene segments were assigned by aligning CDR3 sequences to IMGT reference sequences. For a sequence to be retained, a match of at least six nucleotides to both a V gene segment and a J gene segment was required. A rearrangement counted as productive if the CDR3 had no stop codons and remained in frame with V and J, and every other rearrangement counted as non-productive. Following IMGT convention, CDR3 was defined as the stretch from the second conserved V-encoded cysteine up to the conserved J-encoded phenylalanine. Sequences without an unambiguous match to a single V gene segment were excluded from the earlier analysis of about 600 of the donors. In an earlier analysis of roughly 500 of the donors, V segments were called functional above 56.7% productive rearrangements and were called segregating when the between-donor standard deviation exceeded 5%. To diagnose cytomegalovirus status from the catalog of TCR beta chain sequences, a statistical classification framework was built. A later analysis assigned V and J genes by comparing TCR nucleotide sequences with IMGT/GENE-DB human TR gene sequences. Using the TCRdist pipeline, a later analysis assigned CDR3 sequences along with most-parsimonious VDJ recombination scenarios. In a later analysis, each TCR beta chain was defined by its CDR3 amino acid sequence together with its V-gene family, and reads without a unique V-gene family were excluded. In a later analysis, fewer than 650 highly shared, low-generation-probability nucleotide sequences were removed to address suspected cross-contamination and a sequencing artifact. In a later analysis, a clonal expansion index was calculated for each public chain from normalized within-repertoire ranks of inferred template counts. Generation probabilities in a later analysis came from a VDJ recombination model fitted to out-of-frame rearrangements, and those results were checked against IGoR. Hypergeometric tests were used in a later analysis to score TCR-TCR, TCR-HLA and TCR-CMV co-occurrence, with a repertoire-size bias correction applied to the TCR pairs. To estimate false discovery rates, a later analysis permuted the HLA or CMV assignments 20 times. In a later analysis, co-occurring TCRs were grouped using DBSCAN, with TCRdist sequence similarity added in when clustering inside HLA-allele-positive subsets. Repertoires with fewer than 30,000 or more than 120,000 public chains were left out of co-occurrence clustering, as were five repertoires with anomalous nucleotide sharing. TCRdb took this table from immuneACCESS and kept in-frame rearrangements with V and J called. Such tables lack part of the clones; where checked against another copy, unresolved V genes explain under half of the gap, and the rest is unexplained. The V and J calls and clone size are taken from that table; D and trimming were inferred from the DNA. For this sample the table gives about 110,000 clones, of which roughly 76% were detected only once. In total, the top ten clones hold about 6.1% of the sample.

This specimen belongs to a study of cytomegalovirus exposure and HLA in healthy donors (dated by TCRdb to between 2016 and 2019). Study-level background: An earlier analysis of about 530 of the donors reported 250 to 300 Gb of sequence data and some 110 million unique TCR beta sequences obtained from 180 million or so T cells. In a later analysis, previously published TCR beta repertoires from about 640 donors were re-analyzed and high-resolution HLA genotyping was added so that TCR occurrence patterns could be studied. In the later analysis, no new phenotypic data were used to find candidate immune exposures; instead, reliance was placed on TCR beta sequences and their occurrence across donors. High-throughput TCR immunosequencing, statistical association of individual TCRs with disease status, and machine learning were combined to predict cytomegalovirus infection status. A later genetic analysis took genome-wide SNP genotypes for about 65% of the roughly 670 donors and used that subset as a discovery cohort. Of the approximately 370 genotyped donors, 75% to 85% were placed in the genetic ancestry cluster associated with self-reported Caucasian donors. The study profiled the T cell repertoires of hundreds of subjects by immunosequencing and related them to cytomegalovirus serostatus. A handful of DR-DQ haplotypes were handled as single units for association and clustering because linkage in the cohort was strong. The number of typed donors differed by locus: roughly 620-640 for A, B, C, DRB1 and DQB1; 500 to 550 for DQA1; 606 for DPA1; and some 430 for DPB1. Alongside the repertoire data, information on donor age, sex, ethnicity and CMV serostatus was compiled. HLA typing included class I and class II loci at four-digit resolution. An earlier analysis of roughly 580 of the donors used high-throughput TCR beta sequencing to judge whether each TCR beta V gene segment behaved as functional or pseudogenic. On average, 235,054 unique TCR beta nucleotide sequences were sequenced per donor among 398 genotyped donors of the cohort, with roughly 18% of those sequences being non-productive. All discovery cohort repertoires had been generated on a single sequencing platform. Approximately 310 gigabases of sequencing data and 75 million to 85 million unique TCR sequences made up an early release that covered several hundred HLA-typed donors. The study aimed to test whether cataloging public T cell receptors could reveal signatures of past pathogen exposure. In addition to the first cohort of several hundred subjects, a separate validation cohort of approximately 130 different subjects was used.

The cohort consisted of fewer than 700 healthy bone marrow donors. At the time of sampling, all cohort members were nominally healthy, though unrecorded immune exposures were likely present. The donor tested CMV seropositive and was one of the 289 seropositive cohort members. Each donor provided a peripheral blood sample, and peripheral blood mononuclear cells were used for TCR beta sequencing. The Qiagen DNeasy Blood Extraction Kit was used to extract genomic DNA from the blood cell samples. The CDR3 runs 19 amino acids, cysteine and phenylalanine included. CDR3 DNA only is kept here, 57 bases in frame from base 1. The germline V gene (reference sequence) specifies LNHDA as CDR1 and SQIVND as CDR2. Trimming takes 5 bases off V and 4 bases off J; junction bases not matched to a gene: 14. Here is what the overall study found, with its caveats: The sequencing pipeline was judged likely to have produced a cluster of highly shared sequence variants as a technical artifact. Because the 87-base-pair reads could not distinguish some IMGT-functional V segments, including TRBV6-2 and TRBV6-3, those segments were excluded. Several of the top co-occurrence clusters appeared to be linked to parvovirus B19, influenza, CMV and Epstein-Barr virus, according to a later analysis. In a later analysis, the rate of TCR association differed among HLA loci, with DRB1 alleles having the most associated TCRs and HLA-C alleles having the fewest. Correlated functional status among segregating V segments might reflect linkage disequilibrium, but an unknown experimental factor could not be ruled out. Because counts were too low, roughly 16 rarely observed V segments, including chromosome 9 orphons, were excluded from the earlier analysis of under 650 of the donors. Most CMV-associated TCR beta chains appeared to be HLA-restricted in a later analysis, and the HLA associations seemed to be driven largely by CMV exposure. HLA typing was unavailable for some donors at each locus, so association tests used only the typed subset. Broadly in line with IMGT annotations, most TCR beta V segments showed up in productive rearrangements about 87% or about 30% of the time in an earlier analysis of several hundred of the donors. The classifier was reported to diagnose cytomegalovirus status with high specificity and sensitivity in both the original and validation cohorts. V-gene and J-gene trimming of TCR beta chains was associated with a missense DCLRE1C variant in a later genetic analysis, and the association was replicated in an independent cohort. The authors suggested that the approach could potentially be extended to other disease states and immunological phenotypes. In vitro tests confirmed that a few of the cytomegalovirus-associated TCR beta chains recognize cytomegalovirus antigens. Most TCR sequences were seen in very few donors, while some public TCRs were found in many individuals. According to a later genetic analysis, donors in an Asian-associated ancestry cluster had fewer N-insertions in productive TCRs than the approximately 650-donor mean. In a later analysis, HLA-associated TCR beta chains were found to be more clonally expanded and to have lower generation probabilities than equally common non-associated chains. The cohort was sequenced for TCR beta chains only, and without alpha or paired-chain data the features that could be detected were limited. A later analysis associated roughly 17,000 TCR beta sequences with specific HLA alleles at a false discovery rate of 0.05. When HLA alleles, especially DR and DQ, strongly co-occurred, TCR associations were difficult to assign to individual alleles. In the study, some 180 TCR beta chains were listed as associated with cytomegalovirus. The presence/absence analyses assumed that sequencing depth was roughly uniform across donors, and that assumption may not be true. Immune exposure information for the cohort was limited to CMV serostatus. A further reported finding was that TCR beta sequences accurately predicted the HLA-A and HLA-B alleles for most subjects in the first cohort.

Material: PBMCs. Recombination linked TRBV19 to TRBJ2-1; TRBD2 lines up with 13 middle nucleotides. The origin of this receptor is a woman in her 50s in good health and CMV-seropositive. The DNA sequence follows: TGTGCCAGTAGTGAGGGACTAGCGGGGCCCCTTAAGCCTTACAATGAGCAGTTCTTC. Translated, it gives CASSEGLAGPLKPYNEQFF. The entire variable domain, with the stretches around the CDR3 drawn from the reference TRBV19 and TRBJ2-1 proteins, is DGGITQSPKYLFRKEGQNVTLSCEQNLNHDAMYWYRQDPGQGLRLIYYSQIVNDFQKGDIAEGYSVSREKKESFPLTVTSAQKNPTAFYLCASSEGLAGPLKPYNEQFFGPGTRLTVL.